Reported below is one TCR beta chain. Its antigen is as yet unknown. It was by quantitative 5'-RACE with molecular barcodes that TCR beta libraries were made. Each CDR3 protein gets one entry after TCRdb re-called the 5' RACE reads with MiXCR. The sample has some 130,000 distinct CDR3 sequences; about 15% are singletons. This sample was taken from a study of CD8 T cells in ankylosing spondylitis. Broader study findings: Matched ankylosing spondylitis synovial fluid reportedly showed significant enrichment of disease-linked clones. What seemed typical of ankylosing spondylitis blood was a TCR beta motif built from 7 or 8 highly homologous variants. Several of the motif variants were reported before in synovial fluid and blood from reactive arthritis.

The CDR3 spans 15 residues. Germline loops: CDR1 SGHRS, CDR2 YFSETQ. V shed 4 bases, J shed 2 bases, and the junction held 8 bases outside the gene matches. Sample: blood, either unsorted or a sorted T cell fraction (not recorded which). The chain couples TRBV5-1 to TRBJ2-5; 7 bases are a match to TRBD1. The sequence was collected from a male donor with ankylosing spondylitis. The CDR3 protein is CASSREGAYQETQYF. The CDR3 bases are TGCGCCAGCAGCAGAGAGGGGGCCTATCAAGAGACCCAGTACTTC. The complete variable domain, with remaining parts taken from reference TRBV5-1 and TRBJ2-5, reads KAGVTQTPRYLIKTRGQQVTLSCSPISGHRSVSWYQQTPGQGLQFLFEYFSETQRNKGNFPGRFSGRQFSNSRSEMNVSTLELGDSALYLCASSREGAYQETQYFGPGTRLLVL.